The sample holds many counts of the clone carrying this T cell receptor (beta chain). Its antigen remains unidentified. These data originate in a study of T cell repertoires in cytomegalovirus infection. Whole-study context: The authors relied on CMV epitopes, both recently identified HLA-C-restricted and well-studied HLA-B-restricted. The public TCR beta signatures pointed to both CMV infection and matching HLA type. Study-wide points: There were carriers of CMV plus the relevant HLA, and cumulative public TCR beta family frequency identified them. The ex vivo response was dominated by HLA-C-restricted CMV-specific TCR beta clonotypes.

From the reads, TCRdb called clonotypes with MiXCR, one entry per CDR3 protein. This table has 100,000 or so distinct CDR3 sequences, less than 30% appearing once. With 0 bases clipped from V and 7 bases from J, the junction kept 7 bases outside the gene matches. Germline V gene sequence: CDR1 DFQATT, CDR2 SNEGSKA (reference sequence). The CDR3 is 14 residues long. This receptor was identified in a human donor in good health (CMV status not recorded). Some clones in this sample may be carry-over from other donors' samples. V gene TRBV20-1 combines with J gene TRBJ1-2; 8 nucleotides align to TRBD1. The sample consisted of CD8+ T cells from cultured PBMCs, taken from culture after CMV antigen stimulation. The CDR3 reads CSARDSRDRSGYTF. The CDR3 bases are TGCAGTGCTAGAGATTCCCGGGACAGGAGTGGCTACACCTTC.